The present TCR beta chain was sequenced within a study of human T cells and chemical hapten exposure. The CDR3 has 13 residues. The V and J ends lost 6 bases and 5 bases respectively, with 13 bases between them. Time point here: patch test 1, 2 weeks after DPC sensitization. As for treatment: therapeutic diphenylcyclopropenone sensitization with weekly scalp DPC. Per the study methods: Sampled TCR counts reached a median of around 89,000 per sample, with values ranging from roughly 23,224 to 690,600. Each CDR3 protein gets one entry after TCRdb re-called the RACE reads with MiXCR. TCRdb, rather than the study authors, made the V and J calls. The sample lists tens of thousands of distinct CDR3 sequences, roughly 7.2% seen once, with 1.5% to 1.8% in the top ten.

This chain uses TRBV12-3 or TRBV12-4 with TRBJ1-2; no clear D gene. The source is a woman between 25 and 40 years old with alopecia areata. Some clones in this sample may be carry-over from other donors' samples. The input for sequencing was whole blood, taken in connection with sensitization to the hapten diphenylcyclopropenone (DPC). This chain's CDR3 is CASSDGLTYGYTF. The CDR3 region has the DNA TGTGCCAGCAGCGACGGACTGACATATGGCTACACCTTC.